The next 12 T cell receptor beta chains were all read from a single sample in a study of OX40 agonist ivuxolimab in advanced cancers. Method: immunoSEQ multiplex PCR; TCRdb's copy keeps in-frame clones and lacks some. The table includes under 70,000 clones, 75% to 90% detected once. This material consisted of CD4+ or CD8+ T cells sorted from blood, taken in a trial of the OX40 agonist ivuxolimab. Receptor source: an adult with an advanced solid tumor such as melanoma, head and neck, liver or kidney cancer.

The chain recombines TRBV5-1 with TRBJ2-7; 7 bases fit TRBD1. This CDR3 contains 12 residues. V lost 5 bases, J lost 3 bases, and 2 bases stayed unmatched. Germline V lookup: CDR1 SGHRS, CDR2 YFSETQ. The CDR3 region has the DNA TGCGCCAGCAGACAGGGGATCTACGAGCAGTACTTC. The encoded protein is CASRQGIYEQYF.

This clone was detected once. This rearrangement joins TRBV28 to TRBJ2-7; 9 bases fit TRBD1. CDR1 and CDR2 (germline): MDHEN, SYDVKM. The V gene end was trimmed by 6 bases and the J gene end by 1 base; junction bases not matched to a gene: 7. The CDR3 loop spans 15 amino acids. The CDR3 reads CASRSGQGRSYEQYF. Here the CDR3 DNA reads TGTGCCAGCAGATCAGGACAGGGGCGATCCTACGAGCAGTACTTC.

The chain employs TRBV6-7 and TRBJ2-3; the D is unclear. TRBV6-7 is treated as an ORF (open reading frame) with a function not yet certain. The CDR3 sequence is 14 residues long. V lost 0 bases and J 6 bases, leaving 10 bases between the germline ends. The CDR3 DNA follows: TGTGCCAGCAGTTACTCGATCCCCCCCGATACGCAGTATTTT. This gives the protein CASSYSIPPDTQYF.

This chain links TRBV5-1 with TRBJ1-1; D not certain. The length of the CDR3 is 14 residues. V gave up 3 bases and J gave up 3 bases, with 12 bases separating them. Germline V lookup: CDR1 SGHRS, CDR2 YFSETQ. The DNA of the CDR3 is TGCGCCAGCAGCTCTGCCCGGACTGACACTGAAGCTTTCTTT. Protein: CASSSARTDTEAFF. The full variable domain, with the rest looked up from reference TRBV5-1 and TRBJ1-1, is KAGVTQTPRYLIKTRGQQVTLSCSPISGHRSVSWYQQTPGQGLQFLFEYFSETQRNKGNFPGRFSGRQFSNSRSEMNVSTLELGDSALYLCASSSARTDTEAFFGQGTRLTVV.

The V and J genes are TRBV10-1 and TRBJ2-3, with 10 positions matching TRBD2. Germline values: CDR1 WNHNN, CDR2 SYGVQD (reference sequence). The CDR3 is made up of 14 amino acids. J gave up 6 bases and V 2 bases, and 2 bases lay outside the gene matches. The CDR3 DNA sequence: TGCGCCAGCAGTGAGCCGGGACTAGCGGATACGCAGTATTTT. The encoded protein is CASSEPGLADTQYF.

This chain's CDR3 is CASSMGTSGSLYEQYF. CDR3 nucleotides: TGTGCCAGTAGTATGGGGACTAGCGGGAGTCTCTACGAGCAGTACTTC. The genes are TRBV19 and TRBJ2-7; 14 bases match TRBD2. This CDR3 region has 16 residues. The germline gives CDR1 LNHDA, CDR2 SQIVND (reference sequence). The V segment lost 3 bases and the J segment 3 bases; nucleotides outside the gene matches: 4.

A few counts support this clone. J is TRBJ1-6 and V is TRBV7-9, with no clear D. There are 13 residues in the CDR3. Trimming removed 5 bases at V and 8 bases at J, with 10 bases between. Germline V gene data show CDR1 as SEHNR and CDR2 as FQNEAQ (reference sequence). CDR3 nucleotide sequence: TGTGCCAGCAGCACCTCCCAGGATTCACCCCTCCACTTT. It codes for CASSTSQDSPLHF.

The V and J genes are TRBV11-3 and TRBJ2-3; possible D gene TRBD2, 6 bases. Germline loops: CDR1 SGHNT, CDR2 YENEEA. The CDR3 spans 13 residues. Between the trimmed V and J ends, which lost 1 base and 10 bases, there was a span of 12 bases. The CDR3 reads CASSLAEGTAQYF. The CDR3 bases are TGTGCCAGCAGCTTAGCGGAGGGCACGGCGCAGTATTTT. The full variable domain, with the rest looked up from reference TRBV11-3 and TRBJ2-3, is EAGVVQSPRYKIIEKKQPVAFWCNPISGHNTLYWYLQNLGQGPELLIRYENEEAVDDSQLPKDRFSAERLKGVDSTLKIQPAELGDSAVYLCASSLAEGTAQYFGPGTRLTVL.

For the CDR3, the DNA is TGCGCCAGCAGCCAAGATTTATTCCGGGACATTACCTACGAGCAGTACTTC. Protein product: CASSQDLFRDITYEQYF. The V call is TRBV4-1, the J call TRBJ2-7; a possible D gene is TRBD1 (6 bases). The CDR3 spans 17 residues. Germline assignment: CDR1 MGHRA and CDR2 YSYEKL. V lost 0 bases, J lost 2 bases, and 17 bases lay in between.

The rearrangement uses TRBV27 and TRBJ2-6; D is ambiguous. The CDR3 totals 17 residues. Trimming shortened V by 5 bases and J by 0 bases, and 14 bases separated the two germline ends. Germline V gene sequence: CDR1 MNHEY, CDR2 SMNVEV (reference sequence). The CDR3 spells CASSPQSWFSGANVLTF. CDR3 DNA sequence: TGTGCCAGCAGTCCACAGTCCTGGTTCTCTGGGGCCAACGTCCTGACTTTC.

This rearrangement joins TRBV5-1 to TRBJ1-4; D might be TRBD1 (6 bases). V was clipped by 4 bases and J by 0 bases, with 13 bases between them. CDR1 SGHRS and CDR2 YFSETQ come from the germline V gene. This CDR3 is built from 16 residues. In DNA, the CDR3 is TGCGCCAGCAGCAACAGGGCTATTGCAACTAATGAAAAACTGTTTTTT. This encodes CASSNRAIATNEKLFF. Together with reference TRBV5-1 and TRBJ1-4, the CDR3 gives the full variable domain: KAGVTQTPRYLIKTRGQQVTLSCSPISGHRSVSWYQQTPGQGLQFLFEYFSETQRNKGNFPGRFSGRQFSNSRSEMNVSTLELGDSALYLCASSNRAIATNEKLFFGSGTQLSVL.

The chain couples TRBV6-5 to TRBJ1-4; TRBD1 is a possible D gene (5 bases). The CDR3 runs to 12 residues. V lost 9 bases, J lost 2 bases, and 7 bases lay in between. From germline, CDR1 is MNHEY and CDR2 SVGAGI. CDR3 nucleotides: TGTGCCAGTTGGGGGACTAATGAAAAACTGTTTTTT. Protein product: CASWGTNEKLFF.